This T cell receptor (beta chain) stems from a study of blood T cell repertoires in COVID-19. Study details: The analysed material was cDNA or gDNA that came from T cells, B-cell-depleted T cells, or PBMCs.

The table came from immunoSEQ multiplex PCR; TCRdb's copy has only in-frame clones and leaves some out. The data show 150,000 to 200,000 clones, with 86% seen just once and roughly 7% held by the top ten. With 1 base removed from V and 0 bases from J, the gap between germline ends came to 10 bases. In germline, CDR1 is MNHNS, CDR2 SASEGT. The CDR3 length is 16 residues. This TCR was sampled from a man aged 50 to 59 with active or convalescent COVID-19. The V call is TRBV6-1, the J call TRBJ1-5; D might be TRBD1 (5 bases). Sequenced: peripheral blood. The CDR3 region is CASSEGQYYSNQPQHF. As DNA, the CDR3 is TGTGCCAGCAGTGAAGGACAGTATTATAGCAATCAGCCCCAGCATTTT.